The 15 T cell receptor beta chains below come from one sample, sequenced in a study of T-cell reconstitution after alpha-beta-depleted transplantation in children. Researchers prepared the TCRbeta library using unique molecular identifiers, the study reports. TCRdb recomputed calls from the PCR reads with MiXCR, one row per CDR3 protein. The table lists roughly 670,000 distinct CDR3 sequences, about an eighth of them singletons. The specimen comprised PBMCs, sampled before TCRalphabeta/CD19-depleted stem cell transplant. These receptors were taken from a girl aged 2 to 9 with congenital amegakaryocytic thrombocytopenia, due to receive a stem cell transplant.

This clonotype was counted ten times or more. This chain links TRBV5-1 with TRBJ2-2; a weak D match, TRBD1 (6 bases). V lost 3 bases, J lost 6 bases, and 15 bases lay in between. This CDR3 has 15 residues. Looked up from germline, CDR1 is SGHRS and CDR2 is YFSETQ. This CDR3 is CASSSRQVNSGELFF. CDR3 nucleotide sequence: TGCGCCAGCAGCTCCAGACAGGTTAATTCCGGGGAGCTGTTTTTT.

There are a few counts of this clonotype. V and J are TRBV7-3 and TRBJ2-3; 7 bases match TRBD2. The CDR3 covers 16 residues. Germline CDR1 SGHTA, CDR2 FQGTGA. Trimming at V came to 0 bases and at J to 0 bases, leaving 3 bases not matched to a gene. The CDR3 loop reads CASSLTASGSTDTQYF. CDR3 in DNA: TGTGCCAGCAGCTTAACGGCTAGCGGTAGCACAGATACGCAGTATTTT.

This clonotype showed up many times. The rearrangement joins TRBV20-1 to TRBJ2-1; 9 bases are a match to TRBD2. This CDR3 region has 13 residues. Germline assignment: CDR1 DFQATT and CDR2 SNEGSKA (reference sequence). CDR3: CSLLGLAGNEQFF. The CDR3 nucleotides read TGCAGCCTCCTGGGACTAGCAGGCAATGAGCAGTTCTTC.

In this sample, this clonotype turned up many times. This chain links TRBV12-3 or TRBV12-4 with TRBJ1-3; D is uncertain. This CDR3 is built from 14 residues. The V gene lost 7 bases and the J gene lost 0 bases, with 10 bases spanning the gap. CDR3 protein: CASIKGSSGNTIYF. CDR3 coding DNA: TGTGCCAGCATTAAAGGCTCCTCTGGAAACACCATATATTTT.

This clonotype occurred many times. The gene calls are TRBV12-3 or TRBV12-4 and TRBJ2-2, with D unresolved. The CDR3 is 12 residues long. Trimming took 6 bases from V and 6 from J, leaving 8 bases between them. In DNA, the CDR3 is TGTGCCAGCAGCCGCGCTCCCGGGGAGCTGTTTTTT. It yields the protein CASSRAPGELFF.

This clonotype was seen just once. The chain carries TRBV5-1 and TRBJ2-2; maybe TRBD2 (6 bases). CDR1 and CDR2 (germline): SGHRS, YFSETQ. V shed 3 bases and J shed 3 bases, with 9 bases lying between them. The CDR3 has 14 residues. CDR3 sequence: CASSSERDTGELFF. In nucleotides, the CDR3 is TGCGCCAGCAGCTCTGAGCGGGACACCGGGGAGCTGTTTTTT.

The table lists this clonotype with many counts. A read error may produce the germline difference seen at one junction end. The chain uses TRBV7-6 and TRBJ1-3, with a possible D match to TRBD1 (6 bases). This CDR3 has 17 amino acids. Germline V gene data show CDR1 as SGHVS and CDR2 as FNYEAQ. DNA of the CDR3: TGTGCCAGCAGCTTAGTGTCTGGGGGCCTCTCTGGAAACACCATGTATTTT. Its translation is CASSLVSGGLSGNTMYF.

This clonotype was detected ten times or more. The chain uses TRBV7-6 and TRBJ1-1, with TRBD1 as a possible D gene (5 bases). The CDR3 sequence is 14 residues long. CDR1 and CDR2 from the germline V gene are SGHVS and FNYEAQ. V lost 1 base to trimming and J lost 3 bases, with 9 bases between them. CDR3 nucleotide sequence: TGTGCCAGCAGCTTAGGGGGCCTGGACACTGAAGCTTTCTTT. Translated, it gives CASSLGGLDTEAFF. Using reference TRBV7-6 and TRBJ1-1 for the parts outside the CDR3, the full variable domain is GAGVSQSPRYKVTKRGQDVALRCDPISGHVSLYWYRQALGQGPEFLTYFNYEAQQDKSGLPNDRFSAERPEGSISTLTIQRTEQRDSAMYRCASSLGGLDTEAFFGQGTRLTVV.

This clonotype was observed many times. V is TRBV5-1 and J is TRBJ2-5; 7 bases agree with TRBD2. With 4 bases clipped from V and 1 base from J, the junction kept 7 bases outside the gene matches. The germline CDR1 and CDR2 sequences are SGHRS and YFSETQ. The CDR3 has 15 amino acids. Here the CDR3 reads CASSPLTSRQETQYF. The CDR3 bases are TGCGCCAGCAGCCCGCTGACTAGCCGCCAAGAGACCCAGTACTTC.

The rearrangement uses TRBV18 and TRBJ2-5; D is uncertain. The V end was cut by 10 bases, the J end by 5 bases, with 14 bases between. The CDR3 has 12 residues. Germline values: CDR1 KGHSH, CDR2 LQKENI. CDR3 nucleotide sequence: TGTGCCAACTCCGATCGCTTGGAGACCCAGTACTTC. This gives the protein CANSDRLETQYF.

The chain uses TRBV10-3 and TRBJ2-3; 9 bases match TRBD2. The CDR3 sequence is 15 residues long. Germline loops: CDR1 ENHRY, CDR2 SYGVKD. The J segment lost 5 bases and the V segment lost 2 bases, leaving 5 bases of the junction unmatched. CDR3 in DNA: TGTGCCATCAGTGAGCGGCTAGCGGGACAAGATACGCAGTATTTT. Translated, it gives CAISERLAGQDTQYF.

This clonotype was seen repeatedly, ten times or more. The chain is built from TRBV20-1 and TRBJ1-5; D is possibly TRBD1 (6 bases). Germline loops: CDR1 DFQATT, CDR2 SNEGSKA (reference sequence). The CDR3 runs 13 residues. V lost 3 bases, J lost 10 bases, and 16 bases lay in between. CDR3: CSASEGELRPQHF. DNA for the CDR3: TGCAGTGCTAGTGAGGGGGAGTTGAGACCCCAGCATTTT.

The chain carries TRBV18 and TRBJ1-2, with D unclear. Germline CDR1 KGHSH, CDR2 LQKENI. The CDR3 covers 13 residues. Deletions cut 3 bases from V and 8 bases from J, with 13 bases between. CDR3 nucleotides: TGTGCCAGCTCACCGAGAGAATTGGAGGGCTACACCTTC. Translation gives CASSPRELEGYTF. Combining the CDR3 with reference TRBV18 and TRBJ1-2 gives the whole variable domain NAGVMQNPRHLVRRRGQEARLRCSPMKGHSHVYWYRQLPEEGLKFMVYLQKENIIDESGMPKERFSAEFPKEGPSILRIQQVVRGDSAAYFCASSPRELEGYTFGSGTRLTVV.

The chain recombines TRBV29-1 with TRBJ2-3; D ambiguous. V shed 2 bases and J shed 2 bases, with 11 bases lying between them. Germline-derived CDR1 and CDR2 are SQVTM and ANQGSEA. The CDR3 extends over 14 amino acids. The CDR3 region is CSVELGTPTDTQYF. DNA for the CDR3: TGCAGCGTTGAATTGGGAACCCCCACAGATACGCAGTATTTT.

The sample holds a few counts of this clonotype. CDR3 sequence reads: CASSYHWDGELFF. The CDR3, as DNA: TGTGCCAGCAGTTATCATTGGGACGGGGAGCTGTTTTTT. This chain joins TRBV6-2 or TRBV6-3 and TRBJ2-2; no clear D. V lost 3 bases and J 7 bases, leaving 9 bases between the germline ends. The CDR3 has 13 amino acids. Per the germline V gene, CDR1 is MNHEY and CDR2 is SVGEGT.